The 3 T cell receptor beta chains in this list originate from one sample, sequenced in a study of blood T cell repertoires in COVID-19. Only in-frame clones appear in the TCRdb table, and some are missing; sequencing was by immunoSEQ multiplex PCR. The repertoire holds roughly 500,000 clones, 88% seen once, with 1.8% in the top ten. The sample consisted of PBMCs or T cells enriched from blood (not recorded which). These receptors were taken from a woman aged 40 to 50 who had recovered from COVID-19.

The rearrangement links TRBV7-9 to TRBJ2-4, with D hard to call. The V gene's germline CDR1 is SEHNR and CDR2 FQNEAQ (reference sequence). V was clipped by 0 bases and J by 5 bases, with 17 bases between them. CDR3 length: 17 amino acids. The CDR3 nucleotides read TGTGCCAGCAGCTTAGCTGAGGTTGTCCACATCCAAAACATTCAGTACTTC. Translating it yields CASSLAEVVHIQNIQYF.

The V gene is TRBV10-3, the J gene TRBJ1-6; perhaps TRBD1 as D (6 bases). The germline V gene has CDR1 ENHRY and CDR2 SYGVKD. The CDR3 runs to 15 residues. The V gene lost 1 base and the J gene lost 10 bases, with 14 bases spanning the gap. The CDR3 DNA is TGTGCCATCAGTGAGTATCAGGGGTCCAGATCACCCCTCCACTTT. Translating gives CAISEYQGSRSPLHF.

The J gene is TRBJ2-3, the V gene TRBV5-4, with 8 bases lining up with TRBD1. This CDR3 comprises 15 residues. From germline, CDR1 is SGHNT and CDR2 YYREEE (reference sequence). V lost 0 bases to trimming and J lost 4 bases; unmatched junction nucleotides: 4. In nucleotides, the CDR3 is TGTGCCAGCAGCTTGGTTGTACAGGGGGCAGATACGCAGTATTTT. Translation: CASSLVVQGADTQYF.